The source of this TCR beta chain is a study of blood T cell repertoires in COVID-19. Study details: Material from acute and convalescent COVID-19 was sourced from the United States, Italy and Spain.

Methods used by the authors: Nucleated cell number was recorded as an estimate derived from reference gene primer amplification. The method was immunoSEQ multiplex PCR; TCRdb's version includes in-frame clones alone and lacks a portion of them. The V and J calls and the clone size are those of that table, but D and trimming were determined from the DNA. The table has over 200,000 clones, approximately 84% seen once. Germline V CDR1 and CDR2: SEHNR, FQNEAQ (reference sequence). The CDR3 contains 15 residues. The junction had 4 bases not matched to a gene; V was cut back by 5 bases and J by 0 bases. J is TRBJ1-2 and V is TRBV7-9; 9 bases map to TRBD1. The sequencing input was peripheral blood. The receptor's source is a man in his forties with active or convalescent COVID-19. CDR3 DNA sequence: TGTGCCAGCAGCAGAGGGACAGGGCCTAACTATGGCTACACCTTC. It is translated as CASSRGTGPNYGYTF.